These 11 T cell receptor beta chains came from one sample sequenced in a study of radiation and T cells in renal cell carcinoma. Stated time point: blood 2 weeks post-SBRT. Described treatment: 15 Gy SBRT to primary tumor, nephrectomy 4 weeks later. Clones were read by immunoSEQ multiplex PCR, and TCRdb kept only the in-frame ones, dropping some. The repertoire holds roughly 130,000 clones, with 75% to 90% as singletons. This specimen was blood, taken from a patient whose treatment included radiotherapy and nephrectomy. The receptor source for this set is a woman in her fifties or sixties with renal cell carcinoma.

This clone turned up a few times. The chain employs TRBV27 and TRBJ1-6; D is unclear. V shed 3 bases and J shed 6 bases, with 15 bases lying between them. This CDR3 comprises 16 residues. Germline V gene data show CDR1 as MNHEY and CDR2 as SMNVEV (reference sequence). This CDR3 reads CASSFMVGGPNSPLHF. The CDR3 DNA sequence: TGTGCCAGCAGTTTCATGGTTGGTGGGCCTAATTCACCCCTCCACTTT.

This clone came up once. The rearrangement joins TRBV5-1 to TRBJ1-1; 12 bases match TRBD1. The CDR3 spans 14 residues. V lost 2 bases, J lost 12 bases, and 8 bases stayed unmatched. Germline values: CDR1 SGHRS, CDR2 YFSETQ. CDR3 coding DNA: TGCGCCAGCAGCTTAGGGACAGGGGGCGCGTTAACTTTCTTT. This translates into CASSLGTGGALTFF. The variable domain in full, with the rest retrieved from reference TRBV5-1 and TRBJ1-1, is KAGVTQTPRYLIKTRGQQVTLSCSPISGHRSVSWYQQTPGQGLQFLFEYFSETQRNKGNFPGRFSGRQFSNSRSEMNVSTLELGDSALYLCASSLGTGGALTFFGQGTRLTVV.

The V call is TRBV27, the J call TRBJ1-1; D gene unclear. Germline CDR1 MNHEY, CDR2 SMNVEV (reference sequence). The CDR3 has 15 residues. V was shortened by 4 bases and J by 3 bases, with 15 bases between the two germline ends. CDR3 loop: CASSSAGGVDTEAFF. The CDR3 coding sequence is TGTGCCAGCAGTTCGGCAGGTGGGGTGGACACTGAAGCTTTCTTT.

The table lists this clone with a few counts. This chain uses TRBV9 with TRBJ1-1; D gene ambiguous. Germline lookup yields CDR1 SGDLS and CDR2 YYNGEE. This CDR3 is built from 14 residues. Trimming stripped 0 bases from V and 3 bases from J, with 9 bases between. The chain's CDR3 is CASSVDPQDTEAFF. The CDR3, as DNA: TGTGCCAGCAGCGTAGACCCTCAGGACACTGAAGCTTTCTTT. The whole variable domain, filled in from reference TRBV9 and TRBJ1-1, reads DSGVTQTPKHLITATGQRVTLRCSPRSGDLSVYWYQQSLDQGLQFLIQYYNGEERAKGNILERFSAQQFPDLHSELNLSSLELGDSALYFCASSVDPQDTEAFFGQGTRLTVV.

The chain has TRBV6-6 and TRBJ1-1; D unresolved. The CDR3 has 13 residues. The germline V gene has CDR1 MNHNY and CDR2 SVGAGI (reference sequence). Trimming pared 6 bases from V and 1 base from J, leaving 9 bases between. The CDR3 DNA reads TGTGCCAGCAGAAAAGGAGAGAACACTGAAGCTTTCTTT. Protein: CASRKGENTEAFF.

The chain employs TRBV7-9 and TRBJ2-5, with 7 nucleotides matching TRBD2. CDR1 and CDR2 (germline): SEHNR, FQNEAQ (reference sequence). This CDR3 region has 15 residues. The junction had 4 bases not matched to a gene; V was cut back by 1 base and J by 2 bases. The chain's CDR3 is CASSLGSGEQETQYF. The CDR3 bases are TGTGCCAGCAGCTTAGGGAGCGGGGAGCAAGAGACCCAGTACTTC.

J is TRBJ1-4 and V is TRBV6-1, with 7 bases identical to TRBD1. Germline loops: CDR1 MNHNS, CDR2 SASEGT. Germline trimming cut 6 bases from V and 8 bases from J; bases unmatched to any gene: 9. This CDR3 spans 14 amino acids. The CDR3 DNA sequence: TGTGCCAGCAGCCCACCGGGACAGACGGAAAAACTGTTTTTT. Translating it yields CASSPPGQTEKLFF.

The chain recombines TRBV5-1 with TRBJ2-2, with TRBD1 identical over 10 bases. The CDR3 totals 16 residues. V was clipped by 5 bases and J by 5 bases; unmatched bases: 9. Germline-derived CDR1 and CDR2 are SGHRS and YFSETQ. The CDR3 protein is CASRRRQGAGTGELFF. In DNA form, the CDR3 reads TGCGCCAGCAGAAGGAGACAGGGGGCGGGAACCGGGGAGCTGTTTTTT.

This chain links TRBV28 with TRBJ1-1; no definite D call. CDR3 size: 15 residues. Trimming removed 10 bases from V and 3 bases from J, with 21 bases in between. Looked up from germline, CDR1 is MDHEN and CDR2 is SYDVKM. This chain's CDR3 is CATRSVEGLYTEAFF. The CDR3, as DNA: TGTGCCACGAGAAGCGTTGAGGGCCTGTACACTGAAGCTTTCTTT.

V and J are TRBV6-1 and TRBJ1-1; maybe TRBD1 (6 bases). Trimming stripped 6 bases from V and 5 bases from J, with 16 bases between. Germline V gives CDR1 MNHNS, CDR2 SASEGT. The CDR3 has 14 amino acids. The CDR3, as DNA: TGTGCCAGCAGCGAGAAGGGGGTGCGGACTGAAGCTTTCTTT. It specifies CASSEKGVRTEAFF.

The V and J genes are TRBV2 and TRBJ2-7; 7 bases are a match to TRBD2. V shed 7 bases, J shed 0 bases, and the junction held 3 bases outside the gene matches. This CDR3 contains 13 residues. Germline CDR1 SNHLY, CDR2 FYNNEI. The CDR3 loop reads CASTLADSYEQYF. DNA of the CDR3: TGTGCCAGCACCCTAGCGGACTCCTACGAGCAGTACTTC.